This T cell receptor (beta chain) was documented in a study of T cells in Graves' hyperthyroidism and ophthalmopathy. Whole-study findings and limits: Ophthalmopathy cases were set apart from stable hyperthyroidism by a 13 V-J model.

Regions amplified from RNA transcripts were the TCR beta CDR3 regions. HTBI primers were the set used in a first-round RT-PCR of the TCR CDR3. A single record per CDR3 protein comes from TCRdb applying MiXCR to the multiplex PCR reads. The sample lists 300,000 to 350,000 distinct CDR3 sequences, 14% occurring once. This clonotype came up many times. What it binds is not known. A lack of ophthalmopathy progression within 18 months defined stable Graves' hyperthyroidism. Criteria for exclusion of patients were uncontrolled infection, other autoimmune disease, pregnancy or lactation. The CDR3 loop spans 13 amino acids. V gave up 4 bases and J gave up 7 bases, with 13 bases separating them. In germline, CDR1 is SGHRS, CDR2 YFSETQ.

The sequence derives from a woman under 40 with Graves' hyperthyroidism. The V and J genes are TRBV5-1 and TRBJ2-3; D might be TRBD1 (6 bases). Sequencing was performed on blood. The CDR3 DNA sequence: TGCGCCAGCAGCGACGGGGACAATTATACGCAGTATTTT. Translation gives CASSDGDNYTQYF.